The rows below give T cell receptor beta chains drawn from one sample of a study of blood T cell repertoires in COVID-19. Assay: immunoSEQ multiplex PCR; the TCRdb copy retains only in-frame clones and omits some. The sample has roughly 55,000 clones; about four fifths are singletons. The specimen sequenced was peripheral blood. These receptors were collected from an older woman with acute or convalescent COVID-19. CDR3s include the opening cysteine and the closing phenylalanine or tryptophan.

>TRBV18|TRBJ2-7|14
CASSPGQGYGEQYF
>TRBV4-1|TRBJ1-1|16
CASSPRAGGDLTEAFF
>TRBV12-5|TRBJ1-3|15
CASGPGQGRINTIYF
>TRBV2|TRBJ1-2|12
CASLGRGQGYTF
>TRBV5-1|TRBJ2-6|17
CASSPRDRLSGANVLTF
>TRBV12-3/TRBV12-4|TRBJ1-6|12
CASSSLVRPLHF
>TRBV7-9|TRBJ1-2|13
CASSQQGADGYTF
>TRBV11-2|TRBJ2-2|19
CASSSLPGLAGGNTGELFF
>TRBV30|TRBJ1-3|15
CAWTTGQHSGNTIYF
>TRBV7-9|TRBJ1-6|12
CASSGSDTPLHF
>TRBV29-1|TRBJ1-2|13
CSGALGQNYGYTF
>TRBV6-6|TRBJ2-3|13
CASFGQGPDTQYF
>TRBV27|TRBJ2-1|15
CASSLGGSSYNEQFF
>TRBV18|TRBJ1-3|14
CASSPEGSGNTIYF
>TRBV29-1|TRBJ2-7|14
CSVAQADTPGEQYF
>TRBV10-2|TRBJ1-1|14
CASSPSFPNTEAFF
>TRBV5-6|TRBJ2-7|13
CASSSVMWSLEYF
>TRBV7-3|TRBJ2-1|17
CASSPTRAGGGVNEQFF
>TRBV5-5|TRBJ1-6|13
CASSLEPRGPLHF
>TRBV6-5|TRBJ2-5|13
CASRTKGGLQTYF
>TRBV10-3|TRBJ2-5|14
CAISEVSGGQTQYF
>TRBV7-3|TRBJ2-3|15
CASSLSGGRTDTQYF
>TRBV5-1|TRBJ1-1|14
CASRQGQSNTEAFF
>TRBV18|TRBJ2-3|17
CASSPSLARTSTDTQYF
>TRBV10-3|TRBJ2-3|15
CAISEGLAGGDTQYF
>TRBV2|TRBJ1-2|14
CASSGGQGADGYTF
>TRBV9|TRBJ1-1|14
CASSISGGNTEAFF
>TRBV25-1|TRBJ2-2|17
CASSPMAGQGATGELFF
>TRBV11-2|TRBJ1-4|18
CASSLKLQGVRKDEKLFF
>TRBV6-2/TRBV6-3|TRBJ2-3|13
CASSLQGTDTQYF
>TRBV6-5|TRBJ1-5|13
CASSMRGFQPQHF
>TRBV19|TRBJ1-1|15
CASSTVQGVGTEAFF
>TRBV3-1/TRBV3-2|TRBJ2-5|14
CASSDSGGLETQYF
>TRBV10-3|TRBJ1-4|14
CAIGDRATNEKLFF
>TRBV6-2/TRBV6-3|TRBJ2-5|15
CASSYQGISQETQYF
>TRBV19|TRBJ2-2|14
CASSVDKNTGELFF
>TRBV6-5|TRBJ2-3|15
CASSLDSTSTDTQYF
>TRBV10-3|TRBJ1-2|14
CAISSGQASQGYTF
>TRBV28|TRBJ1-1|15
CASSSTAHVSTEAFF
>TRBV7-9|TRBJ1-3|19
CASSLVQGQGPPSGNTIYF
>TRBV19|TRBJ1-1|14
CASSIGTANTEAFF
>TRBV19|TRBJ2-6|18
CASSTQVASPSGANVLTF
>TRBV2|TRBJ2-5|11
CASTFRETQYF
>TRBV6-5|TRBJ2-3|15
CASRRTSQSTDTQYF
>TRBV28|TRBJ2-1|16
CASSSILAGGWNEQFF